The clone carrying this T cell receptor (beta chain) was seen a handful of times. TCRdb reanalysed the 5' RACE reads using MiXCR and keeps one entry per CDR3 protein. The table shows over 70,000 distinct CDR3 sequences, with approximately 13% occurring only once. The data are from a study of T-cell memory formation after mild COVID-19. The CDR3 runs to 16 residues. Trimming removed 5 bases from V and 3 bases from J, with 18 bases in between. Germline assignment: CDR1 SGHTA and CDR2 FQGTGA. This receptor was identified in an adult woman who had mild COVID-19 (a few samples of this study predate the infection). Cell type and time point are not known. Sequences were obtained from PBMCs or a T cell subset sorted from them (not recorded which). The chain joins TRBV7-3 to TRBJ2-3; either TRBD1 or TRBD2 may supply D (5 bases each). CDR3 nucleotide sequence: TGTGCCAGCAGCCTATCCGGGGCTAGCTATACAGATACGCAGTATTTT. Residues: CASSLSGASYTDTQYF.